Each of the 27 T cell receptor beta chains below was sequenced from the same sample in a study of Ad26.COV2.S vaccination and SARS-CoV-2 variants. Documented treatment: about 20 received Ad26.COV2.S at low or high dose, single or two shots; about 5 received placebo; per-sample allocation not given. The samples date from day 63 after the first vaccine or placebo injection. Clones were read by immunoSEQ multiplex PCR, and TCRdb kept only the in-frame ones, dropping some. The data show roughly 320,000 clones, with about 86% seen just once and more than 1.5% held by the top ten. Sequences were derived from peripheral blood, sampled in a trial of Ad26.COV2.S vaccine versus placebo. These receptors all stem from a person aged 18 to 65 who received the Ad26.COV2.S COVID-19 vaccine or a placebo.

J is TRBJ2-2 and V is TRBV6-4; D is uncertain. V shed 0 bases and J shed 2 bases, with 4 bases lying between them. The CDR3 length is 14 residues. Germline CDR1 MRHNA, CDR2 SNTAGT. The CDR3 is CASSDSQNTGELFF. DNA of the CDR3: TGTGCCAGCAGTGACTCGCAAAACACCGGGGAGCTGTTTTTT.

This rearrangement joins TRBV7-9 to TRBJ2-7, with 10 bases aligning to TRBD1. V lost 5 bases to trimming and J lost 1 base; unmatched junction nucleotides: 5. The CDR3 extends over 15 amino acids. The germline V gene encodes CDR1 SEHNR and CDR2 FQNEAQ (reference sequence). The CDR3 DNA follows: TGTGCCAGCAGCGCCGGGACAGGGGAATCCTACGAGCAGTACTTC. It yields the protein CASSAGTGESYEQYF.

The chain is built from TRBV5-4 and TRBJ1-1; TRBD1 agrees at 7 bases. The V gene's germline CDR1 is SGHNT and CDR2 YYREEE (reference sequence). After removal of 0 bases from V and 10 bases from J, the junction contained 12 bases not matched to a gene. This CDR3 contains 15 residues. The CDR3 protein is CASSLASLGRTGAFF. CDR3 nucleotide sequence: TGTGCCAGCAGCTTGGCCAGTTTAGGTCGGACAGGAGCTTTCTTT.

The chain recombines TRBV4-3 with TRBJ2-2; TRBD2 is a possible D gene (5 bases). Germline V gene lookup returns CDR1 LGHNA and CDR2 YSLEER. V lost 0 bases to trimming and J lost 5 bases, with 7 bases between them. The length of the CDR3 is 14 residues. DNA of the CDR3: TGCGCCAGCAGCCAAGATCGAGGGACCGGGGAGCTGTTTTTT. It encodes CASSQDRGTGELFF.

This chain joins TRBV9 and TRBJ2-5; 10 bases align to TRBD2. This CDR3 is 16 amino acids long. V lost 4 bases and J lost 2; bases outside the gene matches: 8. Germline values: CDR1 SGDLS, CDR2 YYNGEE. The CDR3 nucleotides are TGTGCCAGCAGCCCCTCGCTAGCGGGGGTACAAGAGACCCAGTACTTC. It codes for CASSPSLAGVQETQYF.

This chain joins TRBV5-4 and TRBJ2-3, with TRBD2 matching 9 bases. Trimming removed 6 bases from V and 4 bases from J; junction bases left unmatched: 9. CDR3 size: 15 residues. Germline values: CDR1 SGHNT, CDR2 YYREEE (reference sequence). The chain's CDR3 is CASTSLSGGSDTQYF. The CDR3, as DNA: TGTGCCAGCACCTCCCTTAGCGGGGGATCAGATACGCAGTATTTT.

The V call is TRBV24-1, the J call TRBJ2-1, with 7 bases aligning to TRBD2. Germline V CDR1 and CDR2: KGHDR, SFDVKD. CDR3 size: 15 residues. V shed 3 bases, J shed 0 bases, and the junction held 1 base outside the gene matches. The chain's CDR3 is CATSDSGISYNEQFF. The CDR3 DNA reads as TGTGCCACCAGTGATAGCGGGATCTCCTACAATGAGCAGTTCTTC.

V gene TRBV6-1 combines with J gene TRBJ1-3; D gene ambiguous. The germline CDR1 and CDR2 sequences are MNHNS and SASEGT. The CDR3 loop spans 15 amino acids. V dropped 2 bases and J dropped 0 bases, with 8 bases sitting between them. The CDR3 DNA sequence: TGTGCCAGCAGTGAATGGGTCAGCTCTGGAAACACCATATATTTT. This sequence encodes CASSEWVSSGNTIYF.

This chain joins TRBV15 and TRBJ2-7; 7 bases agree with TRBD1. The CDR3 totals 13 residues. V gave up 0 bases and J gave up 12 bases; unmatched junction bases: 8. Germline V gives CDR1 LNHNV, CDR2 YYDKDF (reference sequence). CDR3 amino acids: CATSRDPRQGRYF. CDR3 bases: TGTGCCACCAGCAGAGATCCGAGACAGGGACGGTACTTC.

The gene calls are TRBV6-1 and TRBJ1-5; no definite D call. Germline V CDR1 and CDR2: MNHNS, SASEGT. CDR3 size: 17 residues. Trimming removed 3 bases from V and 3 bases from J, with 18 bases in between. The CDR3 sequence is CASSEEHRPRINQPQHF. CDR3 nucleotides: TGTGCCAGCAGTGAGGAGCACCGCCCCCGGATCAATCAGCCCCAGCATTTT.

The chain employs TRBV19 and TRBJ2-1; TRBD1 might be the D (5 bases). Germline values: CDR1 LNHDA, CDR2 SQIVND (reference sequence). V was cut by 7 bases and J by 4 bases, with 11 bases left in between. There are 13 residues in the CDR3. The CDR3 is CASTGPPYNEQFF. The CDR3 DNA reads TGTGCCAGTACAGGGCCCCCATACAATGAGCAGTTCTTC.

The CDR3 DNA reads as TGTGCCTGGAGCCGGGCCCGAAGGGAGAACTATGGCTACACCTTC. Protein product: CAWSRARRENYGYTF. The V call is TRBV30, the J call TRBJ1-2; no firm D call. V dropped 3 bases and J dropped 2 bases, with 16 bases sitting between them. This CDR3 is 15 amino acids long. CDR1 GTSNPN and CDR2 SVGIG come from the germline V gene (reference sequence).

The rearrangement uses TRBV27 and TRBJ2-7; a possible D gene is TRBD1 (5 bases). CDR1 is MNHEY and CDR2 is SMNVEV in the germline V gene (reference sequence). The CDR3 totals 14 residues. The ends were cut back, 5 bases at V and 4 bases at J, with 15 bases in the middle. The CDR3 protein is CASSPDTVRYEQYF. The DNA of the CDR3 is TGTGCCAGCAGTCCGGACACGGTCAGGTACGAGCAGTACTTC.

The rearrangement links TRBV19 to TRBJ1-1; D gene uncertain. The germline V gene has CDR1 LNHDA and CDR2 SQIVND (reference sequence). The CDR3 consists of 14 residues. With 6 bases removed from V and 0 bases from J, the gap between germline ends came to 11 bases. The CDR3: CASRREEMNTEAFF. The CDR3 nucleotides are TGTGCCAGTAGAAGGGAGGAGATGAACACTGAAGCTTTCTTT.

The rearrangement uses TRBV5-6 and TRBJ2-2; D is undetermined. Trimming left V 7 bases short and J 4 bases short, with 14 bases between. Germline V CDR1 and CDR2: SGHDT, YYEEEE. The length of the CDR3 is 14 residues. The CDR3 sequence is CASAARAVTGELFF. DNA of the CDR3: TGTGCCAGCGCCGCCCGAGCAGTCACCGGGGAGCTGTTTTTT.

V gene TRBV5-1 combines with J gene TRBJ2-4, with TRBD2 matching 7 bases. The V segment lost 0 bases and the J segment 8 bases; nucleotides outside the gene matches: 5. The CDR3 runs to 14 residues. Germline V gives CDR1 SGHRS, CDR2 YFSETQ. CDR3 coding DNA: TGCGCCAGCAGCTTGGCCAACCGGGGGGACATTCAGTACTTC. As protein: CASSLANRGDIQYF. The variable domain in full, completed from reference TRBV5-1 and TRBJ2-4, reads KAGVTQTPRYLIKTRGQQVTLSCSPISGHRSVSWYQQTPGQGLQFLFEYFSETQRNKGNFPGRFSGRQFSNSRSEMNVSTLELGDSALYLCASSLANRGDIQYFGAGTRLSVL.

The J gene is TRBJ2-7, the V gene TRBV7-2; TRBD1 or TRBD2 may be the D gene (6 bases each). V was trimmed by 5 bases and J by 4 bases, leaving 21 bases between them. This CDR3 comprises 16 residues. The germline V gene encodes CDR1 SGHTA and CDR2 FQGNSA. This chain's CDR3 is CASSPRVGGVGYEQYF. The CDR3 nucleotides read TGTGCCAGCAGCCCCCGTGTGGGGGGCGTTGGGTACGAGCAGTACTTC.

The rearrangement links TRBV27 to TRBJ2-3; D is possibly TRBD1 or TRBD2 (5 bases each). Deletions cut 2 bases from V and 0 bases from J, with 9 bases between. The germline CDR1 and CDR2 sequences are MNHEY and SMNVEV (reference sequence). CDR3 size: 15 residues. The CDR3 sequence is CASSLDGGSTDTQYF. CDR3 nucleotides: TGTGCCAGCAGTTTAGATGGGGGAAGCACAGATACGCAGTATTTT.

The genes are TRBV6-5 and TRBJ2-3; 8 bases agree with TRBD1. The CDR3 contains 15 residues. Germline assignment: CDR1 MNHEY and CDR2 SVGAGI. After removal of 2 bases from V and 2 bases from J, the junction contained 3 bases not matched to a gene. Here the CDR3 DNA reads TGTGCCAGCAGTTACCTCCAGGGGGCCACAGATACGCAGTATTTT. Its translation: CASSYLQGATDTQYF.

The CDR3 sequence: CASSQESSYEQYF. The CDR3 nucleotides read TGTGCCAGCAGCCAAGAGAGCTCCTACGAGCAGTACTTC. The chain carries TRBV12-3 or TRBV12-4 and TRBJ2-7; D call uncertain. Trimming took 6 bases from V and 0 from J, leaving 9 bases between them. The CDR3 spans 13 residues.

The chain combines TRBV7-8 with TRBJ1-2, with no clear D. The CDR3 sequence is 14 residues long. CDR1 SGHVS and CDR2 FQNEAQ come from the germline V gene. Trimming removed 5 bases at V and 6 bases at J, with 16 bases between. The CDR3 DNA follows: TGTGCCAGCAGCCCCGTCCCGGGGTCTGATGGCTACACCTTC. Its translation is CASSPVPGSDGYTF.

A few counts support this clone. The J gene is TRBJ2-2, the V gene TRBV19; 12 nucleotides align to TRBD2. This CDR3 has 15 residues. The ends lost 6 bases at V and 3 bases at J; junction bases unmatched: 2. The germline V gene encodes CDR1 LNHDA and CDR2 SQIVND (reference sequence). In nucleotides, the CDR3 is TGTGCCAGTAGATCTAGCGGGGGGGACACCGGGGAGCTGTTTTTT. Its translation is CASRSSGGDTGELFF.

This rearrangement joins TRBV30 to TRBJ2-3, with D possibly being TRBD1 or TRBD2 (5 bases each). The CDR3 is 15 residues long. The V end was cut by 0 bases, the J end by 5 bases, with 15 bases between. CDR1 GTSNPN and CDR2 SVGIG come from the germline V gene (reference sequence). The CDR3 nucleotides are TGTGCCTGGAGTGTAGTAGGGGATGGGGGAGATACGCAGTATTTT. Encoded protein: CAWSVVGDGGDTQYF. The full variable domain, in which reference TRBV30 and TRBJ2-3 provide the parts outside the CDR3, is SQTIHQWPATLVQPVGSPLSLECTVEGTSNPNLYWYRQAAGRGLQLLFYSVGIGQISSEVPQNLSASRPQDRQFILSSKKLLLSDSGFYLCAWSVVGDGGDTQYFGPGTRLTVL.

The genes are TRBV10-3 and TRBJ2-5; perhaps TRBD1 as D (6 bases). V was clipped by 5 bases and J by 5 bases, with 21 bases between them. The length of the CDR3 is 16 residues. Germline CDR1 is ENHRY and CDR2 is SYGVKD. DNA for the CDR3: TGTGCCATCAGTTCCCACCTACAGGGAGATCCGGAGACCCAGTACTTC. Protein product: CAISSHLQGDPETQYF.

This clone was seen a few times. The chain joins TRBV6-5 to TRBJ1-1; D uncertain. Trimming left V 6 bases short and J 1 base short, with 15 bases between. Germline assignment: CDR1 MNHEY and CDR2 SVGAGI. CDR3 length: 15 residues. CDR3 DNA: TGTGCCAGCAGCCCCCCGCGGGTTGGGAACACTGAAGCTTTCTTT. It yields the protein CASSPPRVGNTEAFF.

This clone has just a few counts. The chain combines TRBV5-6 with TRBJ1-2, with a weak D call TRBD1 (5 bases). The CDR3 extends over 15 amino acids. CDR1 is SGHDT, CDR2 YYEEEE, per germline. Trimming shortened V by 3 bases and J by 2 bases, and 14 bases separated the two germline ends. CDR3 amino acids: CASSSGRWGNYGYTF. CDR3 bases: TGTGCCAGCAGCTCCGGACGGTGGGGGAACTATGGCTACACCTTC. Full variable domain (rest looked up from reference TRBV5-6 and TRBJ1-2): DAGVTQSPTHLIKTRGQQVTLRCSPKSGHDTVSWYQQALGQGPQFIFQYYEEEERQRGNFPDRFSGHQFPNYSSELNVNALLLGDSALYLCASSSGRWGNYGYTFGSGTRLTVV.

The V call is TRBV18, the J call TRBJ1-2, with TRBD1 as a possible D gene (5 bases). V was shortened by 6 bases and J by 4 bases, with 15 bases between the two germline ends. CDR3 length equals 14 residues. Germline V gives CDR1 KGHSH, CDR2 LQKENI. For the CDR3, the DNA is TGTGCCAGCTCCCCGCCCGCGGGGCCCTATGGCTACACCTTC. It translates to CASSPPAGPYGYTF.